The 18 T cell receptor beta chains below all came from one sample that was sequenced in a study of Graves' ophthalmopathy and Graves' hyperthyroidism. Researchers took RNA transcripts and amplified TCR beta CDR3 regions from them. Second-round multiplex PCR came after a first-round RT-PCR that employed HTBI primers. One entry per CDR3 protein, called by TCRdb with MiXCR from the multiplex PCR reads. The table has about 500,000 distinct CDR3 sequences, less than 40% seen once. Sequenced input: peripheral blood or thyroid tissue (not recorded which). The receptors derive from an adult man with Graves' hyperthyroidism.

The sample holds a few counts of this clonotype. This chain links TRBV5-1 with TRBJ2-5, with 14 bases that match TRBD2. J gave up 2 bases and V 3 bases, and 12 bases lay outside the gene matches. This CDR3 spans 19 amino acids. Per germline, CDR1 SGHRS and CDR2 YFSETQ. CDR3 DNA sequence: TGCGCCAGCAGCTCCGGTCGACTAGCGGGAGGGGGAGGGCAAGAGACCCAGTACTTC. Translation: CASSSGRLAGGGGQETQYF.

This clonotype was counted once. V and J are TRBV12-3 or TRBV12-4 and TRBJ1-1; D not certain. The CDR3 spans 14 residues. Trimming removed 8 bases from V and 6 bases from J, with 19 bases in between. The CDR3, as DNA: TGTGCCAGCTCACCACCGGTGTCAGCTCCTGAAGCTTTCTTT. Residues: CASSPPVSAPEAFF.

This clonotype showed up just once. This may be a read error: a much more frequent sequence differs by one nucleotide. The chain carries TRBV7-4 and TRBJ1-1, with D tentatively TRBD1 (5 bases). The CDR3 has 13 amino acids. The germline CDR1 and CDR2 sequences are SGHVT and SQSDAQ. DNA for the CDR3: TGCGCCAGCAGCCACACCCCAGGGAAGGAAGCTTTCTTT. Translated: CASSHTPGKEAFF.

As to this clonotype: The CDR3 ends on some other residue instead of the conserved phenylalanine or tryptophan, so this is likely a read error. No DNA is shown, since the ends of the CDR3 on it are uncertain; the CDR3 is the one TCRdb lists. The V and J genes are TRBV12-3 or TRBV12-4 and TRBJ1-4; the DNA was not compared with TRBD1, the D call given in the table. The CDR3 is 11 amino acids in total, end residues counted. CDR3 amino acids: CASSLAQAGNY.

This clonotype was counted a few times. The chain has TRBV28 and TRBJ2-7; D is unclear. V dropped 7 bases and J dropped 1 base, with 8 bases sitting between them. The germline CDR1 and CDR2 sequences are MDHEN and SYDVKM. The CDR3 consists of 12 residues. This CDR3 reads CASTKGSYEQYF. The CDR3, as DNA: TGTGCCAGCACGAAGGGTTCCTACGAGCAGTACTTC.

The chain employs TRBV25-1 and TRBJ1-2; a weak D match, TRBD1 (5 bases). Per the germline V gene, CDR1 is MGHDK and CDR2 is SYGVNS. The CDR3 spans 15 residues. V gave up 8 bases and J gave up 3 bases, with 19 bases separating them. The CDR3 DNA is TGTGCCAGCTCACCTGGGCCAGGGTCGGACTATGGCTACACCTTC. It encodes CASSPGPGSDYGYTF.

This sequence joins TRBV4-1 and TRBJ1-4, with unresolved D. In germline, CDR1 is MGHRA, CDR2 YSYEKL. V lost 0 bases and J 5 bases, leaving 10 bases between the germline ends. The CDR3 length is 15 residues. The CDR3 region has the DNA TGCGCCAGCAGCCAAGAAGGTCAGAGAAATGAAAAACTGTTTTTT. The encoded protein is CASSQEGQRNEKLFF.

Note on this clonotype: A much larger clone differs from this one at a single base, so this may be a read error. The chain recombines TRBV7-9 with TRBJ1-2, with a possible D match to TRBD1 (5 bases). Trimming cost V 5 bases and J 4 bases, with 11 bases left between them. The CDR3 is 13 residues long. The germline V gene encodes CDR1 SEHNR and CDR2 FQNEAQ (reference sequence). The CDR3 loop is CASSRGGVYGYTF. CDR3 DNA sequence: TGTGCCAGCAGCCGGGGGGGGGTCTATGGCTACACCTTC.

This clonotype was observed at least ten times. The rearrangement joins TRBV15 to TRBJ1-2, with D perhaps matching TRBD1 (5 bases). CDR1 and CDR2 from the germline V gene are LNHNV and YYDKDF (reference sequence). Trimming removed 6 bases from V and 2 bases from J, with 13 bases in between. CDR3 length: 14 residues. The CDR3 reads CATSRRQKNYGYTF. CDR3 sequence (DNA): TGTGCCACCAGTCGAAGACAGAAGAACTATGGCTACACCTTC. Looking up the rest from reference TRBV15 and TRBJ1-2 gives the full variable domain: DAMVIQNPRYQVTQFGKPVTLSCSQTLNHNVMYWYQQKSSQAPKLLFHYYDKDFNNEADTPDNFQSRRPNTSFCFLDIRSPGLGDTAMYLCATSRRQKNYGYTFGSGTRLTVV.

The V gene is TRBV20-1, the J gene TRBJ2-7; 7 bases fit TRBD2. Looked up from germline, CDR1 is DFQATT and CDR2 is SNEGSKA (reference sequence). The length of the CDR3 is 11 residues. V was clipped by 4 bases and J by 6 bases; unmatched bases: 3. This chain's CDR3 is CSATPGGEQYF. The CDR3 DNA is TGCAGTGCTACCCCGGGGGGCGAGCAGTACTTC.

This clonotype showed up many times. The gene calls are TRBV19 and TRBJ2-7, with 10 bases matching TRBD2. Looked up from germline, CDR1 is LNHDA and CDR2 is SQIVND (reference sequence). Trimming took 5 bases from V and 0 from J; bases not matched to a gene: 7. The CDR3 length is 16 residues. The DNA of the CDR3 is TGTGCCAGTAGTGAAACGAGCGGGAGGGCCTCCTACGAGCAGTACTTC. This sequence encodes CASSETSGRASYEQYF.

Only one count was recorded for this clonotype. V usage is TRBV2 and J usage is TRBJ1-1; 10 bases line up with TRBD1. Germline lookup yields CDR1 SNHLY and CDR2 FYNNEI. The V segment lost 9 bases and the J segment 5 bases; nucleotides outside the gene matches: 9. The CDR3 extends over 14 amino acids. The CDR3 DNA is TGTGCCAGACCCCCCGGGACAGGGGAGACTGAAGCTTTCTTT. Translating it yields CARPPGTGETEAFF.

The rearrangement links TRBV7-8 to TRBJ1-1; 9 nucleotides match TRBD1. The V gene's germline CDR1 is SGHVS and CDR2 FQNEAQ. CDR3 size: 13 residues. The CDR3 sequence: CALGTGRRTEAFF. The CDR3, as DNA: TGTGCTCTGGGGACAGGGCGGCGCACTGAAGCTTTCTTT.

The rearrangement joins TRBV20-1 to TRBJ1-4, with D tentatively TRBD1 (6 bases). The CDR3 length is 12 residues. Germline loops: CDR1 DFQATT, CDR2 SNEGSKA (reference sequence). Trimming removed 3 bases from V and 8 bases from J, with 10 bases in between. The CDR3 coding sequence is TGCAGTGCTAGTCCAGGGGTGGAAAAACTGTTTTTT. This translates into CSASPGVEKLFF.

Comments on this clonotype: The CDR3 ends on some other residue instead of the conserved phenylalanine or tryptophan, so this is likely a read error. The genes are TRBV10-3 and TRBJ2-7, with a possible D match to TRBD1 (5 bases). Trimming took 6 bases from V and 3 from J, leaving 18 bases between them. Germline lookup yields CDR1 ENHRY and CDR2 SYGVKD. The CDR3 has 15 residues. The CDR3 DNA sequence: TGTGCCATCAGAGGGGCGCAGGGTGCAGACTACGAGCAGTACTCC. Translated: CAIRGAQGADYEQYS.

This clonotype has just one count. The chain combines TRBV5-1 with TRBJ2-7; possibly TRBD2 for D (6 bases). CDR1 SGHRS and CDR2 YFSETQ come from the germline V gene. The CDR3 consists of 15 residues. Trimming removed 0 bases at V and 5 bases at J, with 15 bases between. CDR3: CASSLVGTGEDEQYF. The CDR3 region has the DNA TGCGCCAGCAGCTTGGTTGGAACCGGGGAGGACGAGCAGTACTTC. The full variable domain, in which reference TRBV5-1 and TRBJ2-7 provide the parts outside the CDR3, is KAGVTQTPRYLIKTRGQQVTLSCSPISGHRSVSWYQQTPGQGLQFLFEYFSETQRNKGNFPGRFSGRQFSNSRSEMNVSTLELGDSALYLCASSLVGTGEDEQYFGPGTRLTVT.

The V call is TRBV12-3 or TRBV12-4, the J call TRBJ1-4; D possibly corresponds to TRBD1 (5 bases). The germline V and J ends were trimmed by 3 bases and 5 bases, with 19 bases remaining between them. The CDR3 spans 17 residues. Here the CDR3 DNA reads TGTGCCAGCAGTTTGGGGCAGGGCTTGGGGGTGAATGAAAAACTGTTTTTT. This encodes CASSLGQGLGVNEKLFF.

This rearrangement joins TRBV27 to TRBJ2-6; TRBD1 aligns across 7 bases. Germline-derived CDR1 and CDR2 are MNHEY and SMNVEV (reference sequence). The length of the CDR3 is 18 residues. The V gene end was trimmed by 1 base and the J gene end by 1 base; junction bases not matched to a gene: 7. The CDR3 here is CASSLYGRGWSGANVLTF. CDR3 sequence (DNA): TGTGCCAGCAGTTTATATGGCAGGGGGTGGTCTGGGGCCAACGTCCTGACTTTC.